The following is a T cell receptor (beta chain) sequence with its context. Its antigen is as yet unknown. Trimming shortened V by 7 bases and J by 4 bases, and 19 bases separated the two germline ends. The CDR3 consists of 15 residues. Germline CDR1 is SNHLY and CDR2 is FYNNEI. RNA transcripts were the template for amplifying TCR beta CDR3 regions. First-round RT-PCR with HTBI primers amplified the TCR CDR3 region. In TCRdb, the multiplex PCR reads were re-called with MiXCR into one record per CDR3 protein. The sample carries approximately 560,000 distinct CDR3 sequences, 15% to 19% recorded once. This entry is derived from a study of T cells in Graves' hyperthyroidism and ophthalmopathy. The study defined stable Graves' hyperthyroidism as no ophthalmopathy progression within 18 months. PBMCs came from more than 8.5 ml fresh peripheral blood. Broader study findings: Blood shared most expanded thyroid clonotypes above 0.001. Using 13 V-J features, a model discriminated ophthalmopathy from stable hyperthyroidism.

The chain has TRBV2 and TRBJ1-1; tentative D call: TRBD1 (6 bases). The source of this sequence is a woman younger than 45 with Graves' hyperthyroidism. The sequencing input was blood. DNA for the CDR3: TGTGCCAGCATCCTACGGGGGGGCCCGGGCACTGAAGCTTTCTTT. It translates to CASILRGGPGTEAFF.